This T cell receptor (beta chain) was retrieved from a study of vaccination and CD4 T cells after COVID-19. Across the study: Once diagnosed, patients had post-COVID samples drawn a median approximately 93 days later (range 35 to 161).

Sequencing of cultured CD4+ T cell DNA used the Oncomine TCR Beta short-read assay. From the PCR reads, TCRdb called clonotypes with MiXCR, one entry per CDR3 protein. The sample lists tens of thousands of distinct CDR3 sequences, 40% to 45% occurring once. CDR3 size: 14 residues. The V gene end was trimmed by 3 bases and the J gene end by 7 bases; junction bases not matched to a gene: 9. The germline CDR1 and CDR2 sequences are SGDLS and YYNGEE. A note on this clonotype: Its matching antigen is unknown.

Specified treatment: approximately 11-day PBMC culture with coronavirus spike peptide pools or control peptides (ViraFEST assay). Sequences were derived from CD4+ T cells from blood, cultured in vitro, sampled after SARS-CoV-2 vaccination. The genes are TRBV9 and TRBJ1-2, with TRBD1 identical over 7 bases. This sequence originates from a human donor who had recovered from COVID-19. The CDR3 sequence is CASSGITGAGGYTF. DNA of the CDR3: TGTGCCAGCAGCGGGATCACAGGGGCTGGTGGCTACACCTTC. Filled out from reference TRBV9 and TRBJ1-2, the complete variable domain reads DSGVTQTPKHLITATGQRVTLRCSPRSGDLSVYWYQQSLDQGLQFLIQYYNGEERAKGNILERFSAQQFPDLHSELNLSSLELGDSALYFCASSGITGAGGYTFGSGTRLTVV.